Below are 24 T cell receptor beta chains sequenced from a single sample in a study of tumor-infiltrating lymphocytes in oesophageal squamous cell carcinoma. From the PCR reads, TCRdb called clonotypes with MiXCR, one entry per CDR3 protein. The table records roughly 20,000 distinct CDR3 sequences, roughly two fifths of them present only once. Sequencing was performed on esophageal tumor tissue. Receptors originate from a male donor with esophageal squamous cell carcinoma.

This clonotype was detected only a few times. V and J are TRBV7-3 and TRBJ2-5; 9 positions agree with TRBD1. The J call is in doubt because the DNA end fits TRBJ2-1 better. This CDR3 has 16 amino acids. Germline values: CDR1 SGHTA, CDR2 FQGTGA. The CDR3 sequence is CASSLNLDRGSDEQFF. Here the CDR3 DNA reads TGTGCCAGCAGCTTAAATCTGGACAGGGGCTCCGATGAGCAGTTCTTC.

This clonotype has at least ten counts. A much larger clone differs from this one at a single base, so this may be a read error. The chain links TRBV7-3 to TRBJ2-3; TRBD1 might be the D (5 bases). The germline CDR1 and CDR2 sequences are SGHTA and FQGTGA. The CDR3 sequence is 14 residues long. The CDR3 DNA sequence: TGTGCCGGCAGCTTAACAGGCGGCACAGATACGCAGTATTTT. Translated: CAGSLTGGTDTQYF.

CDR3 nucleotides: TGTGCCAGCAGCTTAACCGGGGATCAGCCCCAGCATTTT. This translates into CASSLTGDQPQHF. The chain couples TRBV7-3 to TRBJ1-5; D not certain. The CDR3 covers 13 residues. Germline lookup yields CDR1 SGHTA and CDR2 FQGTGA. V gave up 0 bases and J gave up 5 bases, with 5 bases separating them.

This clonotype was seen only a few times. Since a much larger clone is just one base distant, this may be a read error. The chain carries TRBV13 and TRBJ2-1, with D uncertain. The J call may be mistaken, given a closer DNA end match to TRBJ2-7. Looked up from germline, CDR1 is PRHDT and CDR2 is FYEKMQ (reference sequence). The CDR3 is 13 amino acids. Here the CDR3 reads CASSLTGTNEQYF. Here the CDR3 DNA reads TGTGCCAGCAGCTTGACTGGTACCAATGAGCAGTACTTC.

This rearrangement joins TRBV12-3 or TRBV12-4 to TRBJ1-1; a possible D gene is TRBD1 (6 bases). CDR3 length equals 14 residues. V shed 7 bases and J shed 1 base, with 13 bases lying between them. The CDR3 nucleotides read TGTGCCAGCAACCAGGGGTGGCGGAACACTGAAGCTTTCTTT. Its translation: CASNQGWRNTEAFF.

The chain links TRBV18 to TRBJ2-7; 7 positions match TRBD2. Germline V gives CDR1 KGHSH, CDR2 LQKENI. The CDR3 contains 15 residues. Trimming removed 6 bases from V and 1 base from J; junction bases left unmatched: 9. The CDR3 DNA sequence: TGTGCCAGCTCGTTACGGGACTACCCTTCCTACGAGCAGTACTTC. Its translation is CASSLRDYPSYEQYF.

This clonotype came up many times. The V gene is TRBV11-2, the J gene TRBJ2-1; no reliable D call. Germline loops: CDR1 SGHAT, CDR2 FQNNGV. The CDR3 extends over 13 amino acids. Trimming took 1 base from V and 3 from J, leaving 4 bases between them. The chain's CDR3 is CASSLAYYNEQFF. The DNA for the CDR3 is TGTGCCAGCAGCTTAGCGTACTACAATGAGCAGTTCTTC.

This clonotype rates as medium-sized (0.01 to 0.1%). CDR3 nucleotides: TGTGCCATCAGTGAGGAACCGGGACAGGGTCGGGGATCTCTAGAGACCCAGTACTTC. It codes for CAISEEPGQGRGSLETQYF. V is TRBV10-3 and J is TRBJ2-5, with TRBD1 matching over 9 bases. This CDR3 is 19 amino acids long. The J segment lost 4 bases and the V segment lost 2 bases, leaving 17 bases of the junction unmatched. Germline V CDR1 and CDR2: ENHRY, SYGVKD.

This chain uses TRBV7-6 with TRBJ2-1; 7 nucleotides align to TRBD2. Trimming removed 5 bases from V and 7 bases from J; junction bases left unmatched: 17. The CDR3 extends over 17 amino acids. Per the germline V gene, CDR1 is SGHVS and CDR2 is FNYEAQ. The CDR3 DNA reads as TGTGCCAGCAGCGCTTACGGGACTACGGACGAGAAGAATGAGCAGTTCTTC. As protein: CASSAYGTTDEKNEQFF.

A few counts support this clonotype. The chain combines TRBV10-1 with TRBJ2-7; D gene unclear. With the DNA end fitting TRBJ2-1 better, the J assignment may be wrong. The germline V gene has CDR1 WNHNN and CDR2 SYGVQD (reference sequence). CDR3 length equals 12 residues. The CDR3 sequence is CASSDGVMEQFF. The CDR3 bases are TGCGCCAGCAGCGATGGGGTAATGGAGCAGTTCTTC.

This clonotype came up a few times. Because the CDR3 is missing its conserved closing phenylalanine or tryptophan, this is likely a read error. No DNA is shown, since the ends of the CDR3 on it are uncertain; the CDR3 is the one TCRdb lists. The rearrangement uses TRBV7-2 and TRBJ2-3; the table calls TRBD2, which could not be checked here. The CDR3 is 20 amino acids in total, end residues counted. Germline CDR1 reads SGHTA; CDR2 reads FQGNSA. CDR3 residues: CASSSGGREGSPTTSSTLGT.

A remark on this clonotype: A much larger clone differs from this one at a single base, so this may be a read error. This chain's CDR3 is CASSLGQGPNEQYF. DNA for the CDR3: TGTGCCAGCAGCCTGGGACAGGGGCCCAATGAGCAGTACTTC. V usage is TRBV12-3 or TRBV12-4 and J usage is TRBJ2-7; 10 bases match TRBD1. Trimming cost V 6 bases and J 7 bases; bases outside gene matches: 9. The CDR3 extends over 14 amino acids.

This clonotype was seen repeatedly, ten times or more. This rearrangement joins TRBV15 to TRBJ1-1; D is possibly TRBD1 (5 bases). Trimming left V 4 bases short and J 7 bases short, with 16 bases between. The CDR3 is 14 residues long. The germline gives CDR1 LNHNV, CDR2 YYDKDF (reference sequence). CDR3 DNA: TGTGCCACCAGCACCTACAGGAATACTAATGAAGCTTTCTTT. This gives the protein CATSTYRNTNEAFF.

The table lists this clonotype with a few counts. The genes are TRBV7-6 and TRBJ2-6; maybe TRBD1 (5 bases). The CDR3 extends over 18 amino acids. Germline V gene lookup returns CDR1 SGHVS and CDR2 FNYEAQ. V was pared by 2 bases and J by 0 bases, with 14 bases between. The CDR3 protein is CASSLPVGAVSGANVLTF. CDR3 bases: TGTGCCAGCAGCTTACCAGTAGGGGCTGTCTCTGGGGCCAACGTCCTGACTTTC.

A word on this clonotype: No conserved phenylalanine or tryptophan ends this CDR3, so it is likely a read error. Because the CDR3's place on the DNA is in doubt, the DNA is left out and the CDR3 is given as listed by TCRdb. J is TRBJ2-7 and V is TRBV3-1. Ends included, the CDR3 has 14 residues. Germline V gives CDR1 LGHDT, CDR2 YNNKEL (reference sequence). This CDR3 is CASSQVDHGYTFGS.

The chain employs TRBV28 and TRBJ2-1; TRBD1 aligns across 7 bases. The tail of the sequence fits TRBJ2-7 better, so the J call may be wrong. Germline CDR1 and CDR2: MDHEN and SYDVKM. The CDR3 has 16 amino acids. The CDR3 protein is CASRVSEQGIAYEQYF. The CDR3 DNA follows: TGTGCCAGCAGGGTATCGGAACAGGGGATCGCCTACGAGCAGTACTTC.

This clonotype was counted ten times or more. The chain links TRBV5-4 to TRBJ2-5; 10 bases are a match to TRBD1. Germline V gives CDR1 SGHNT, CDR2 YYREEE (reference sequence). Trimming took 4 bases from V and 10 from J; bases not matched to a gene: 13. This CDR3 has 15 amino acids. CDR3 region: CASSLEYRQGAIQYF. The DNA for the CDR3 is TGTGCCAGCAGCCTCGAATATAGACAGGGGGCCATCCAGTACTTC.

The CDR3: CASSPLPDRFNYGYTF. The CDR3 region has the DNA TGTGCCAGCAGCCCCTTACCCGACAGATTTAACTATGGCTACACCTTC. The rearrangement uses TRBV7-2 and TRBJ1-2; D perhaps matches TRBD1 (5 bases). V lost 5 bases and J lost 1, with 17 bases in between. There are 16 residues in the CDR3. Germline V gene data show CDR1 as SGHTA and CDR2 as FQGNSA.

The chain employs TRBV6-1 and TRBJ2-7; TRBD2 matches 9 bases. This CDR3 is built from 14 residues. Unmatched junction bases numbered 6, after V lost 5 bases and J lost 4 bases. CDR1 MNHNS and CDR2 SASEGT come from the germline V gene. CDR3 in amino acids: CASSPGLAYYEQYF. CDR3 DNA: TGTGCCAGCAGTCCAGGACTAGCGTATTACGAGCAGTACTTC.

As for this clonotype: A junction boundary mismatches the germline segment, possibly from a read error. The chain employs TRBV5-1 and TRBJ2-5; D is ambiguous. CDR1 and CDR2 (germline): SGHRS, YFSETQ. CDR3 length equals 14 residues. CDR3 nucleotides: TGTGCCAGCAGCTTAGGCCAAGGTTGGGAGACCCAGTACTTC. Translation: CASSLGQGWETQYF.

CDR3 sequence (DNA): TGTGCCAGCAGCTCAAACCCTAGCGGGAGATTTGATAATGAGCAGTTCTTC. It is translated as CASSSNPSGRFDNEQFF. The chain combines TRBV7-3 with TRBJ2-5, with 10 bases matching TRBD2. The DNA end is more similar to TRBJ2-1, so the J call may be wrong. Germline V gene lookup returns CDR1 SGHTA and CDR2 FQGTGA. This CDR3 is built from 17 residues.

This clonotype was observed at least ten times. V gene TRBV24-1 combines with J gene TRBJ1-5; D not resolved. The CDR3 contains 13 residues. Between the trimmed V and J ends, which lost 3 bases and 8 bases, there was a span of 10 bases. CDR1 KGHDR and CDR2 SFDVKD come from the germline V gene. The CDR3 reads CATSDRENEPQHF. The CDR3 DNA is TGTGCCACCAGTGATAGGGAAAATGAGCCCCAGCATTTT.

This clonotype was picked up a small number of times. The J gene is TRBJ2-3, the V gene TRBV7-9, with D hard to call. V lost 3 bases to trimming and J lost 0 bases, with 7 bases between them. CDR1 is SEHNR and CDR2 is FQNEAQ in the germline V gene (reference sequence). This CDR3 has 14 amino acids. The CDR3 reads CASSFPSSTDTQYF. DNA for the CDR3: TGTGCCAGCAGCTTTCCATCTAGCACAGATACGCAGTATTTT.

In this sample, this clonotype is medium-sized. The chain combines TRBV12-3 or TRBV12-4 with TRBJ2-1; 8 nucleotides align to TRBD1. This CDR3 contains 15 residues. V trimming: 5 bases; J trimming: 5 bases; junction bases outside the gene matches: 8. The CDR3 region has the DNA TGTGCCAGCAGTCCGGACAGGGTGCTTCACAATGAGCAGTTCTTC. The encoded protein is CASSPDRVLHNEQFF.